This T cell receptor (beta chain) was sequenced for a study of blood T cell repertoires in COVID-19. The method was immunoSEQ multiplex PCR; TCRdb's version includes in-frame clones alone and lacks a portion of them. The sample holds around 150,000 clones; about 90% are singletons and the top ten take about 4.2%. V was trimmed by 5 bases and J by 6 bases, leaving 19 bases between them. The CDR3 is 16 residues long. Germline values: CDR1 LNHDA, CDR2 SQIVND (reference sequence). Sequencing was carried out using peripheral blood. The chain uses TRBV19 and TRBJ1-4; perhaps TRBD1 as D (5 bases). The receptor's source is a woman in her fifties or sixties with active or convalescent COVID-19. CDR3 loop: CASSPVWGGTDEKLFF. CDR3 sequence (DNA): TGTGCCAGTAGTCCCGTTTGGGGAGGGACGGATGAAAAACTGTTTTTT.